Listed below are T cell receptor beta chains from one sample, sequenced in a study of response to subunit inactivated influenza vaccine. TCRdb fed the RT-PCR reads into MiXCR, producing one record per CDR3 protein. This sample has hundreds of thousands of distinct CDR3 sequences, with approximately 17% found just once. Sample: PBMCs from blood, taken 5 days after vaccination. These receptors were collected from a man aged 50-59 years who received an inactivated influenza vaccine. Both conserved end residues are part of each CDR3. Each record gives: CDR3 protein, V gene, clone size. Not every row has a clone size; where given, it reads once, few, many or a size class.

CASRKSRPWSQPQHF | TRBV12-3/TRBV12-4 | NA
CASSFYLAGVTDTQYF | TRBV7-9 | NA
CASNRVRGATDTQYF | TRBV6-1 | few
CATSRDGAGGLGDTQYF | TRBV15 | NA
CSASPPRNEQFF | TRBV20-1 | NA
CASSPYGTTSGANVLTF | TRBV7-3 | few
CASSYGQGGEKLFF | TRBV5-1 | NA
CSARTGTSSGNTIYF | TRBV20-1 | few
CASSLWGQGSTGELFF | TRBV28 | few
CASSLAGGIETQYF | TRBV5-6 | NA
CASSLNGRGIQYF | TRBV7-2 | few
CSAIRTSGGTSTGELFF | TRBV20-1 | NA
CASSFSGTDYEQYF | TRBV5-1 | few
CASSQRQGPSTDTQYF | TRBV4-3 | NA
CASSYQGLGEQFF | TRBV6-2/TRBV6-3 | few
CASSLRLAGELAKNIQYF | TRBV11-2 | many
CASSLSAGATGELFF | TRBV7-2 | NA
CAISEFLASYEQYF | TRBV10-3 | few
CSATLGQGYGYTF | TRBV20-1 | few
CASSLRQGILNEQFF | TRBV27 | few
CASRGQKAYEQYF | TRBV12-3/TRBV12-4 | NA
CASTAAGLGNEQFF | TRBV6-1 | few
CASSAYFGEYNEQFF | TRBV6-1 | NA
CASSSHTTGRTPLHF | TRBV7-9 | few
CASSRPNGVPYEQYF | TRBV7-9 | NA
CSAINRVYTEAFF | TRBV20-1 | NA
CSARTLAGAAYEQYF | TRBV20-1 | NA
CASSSRAGQGTDTQYF | TRBV11-2 | NA
CATSDPQGGEQFF | TRBV24-1 | NA
CATASGRMETQYF | TRBV15 | few
CASSLGTVAYGYTF | TRBV11-2 | few
CSVGGRTQETQYF | TRBV29-1 | few
CASSLGQGGSEAFF | TRBV7-9 | few